In its sample, the clone carrying this T cell receptor beta chain was seen once. Its target is not known. V was pared by 3 bases and J by 4 bases, with 6 bases of the junction left unmatched. Germline values: CDR1 SGHTA, CDR2 FQGNSA. The CDR3 has 15 amino acids. The data belong to a study of cytomegalovirus exposure and HLA in healthy donors. The overall study: From HLA-typed donors, an early data release held about 85 million unique TCRs. Study results and caveats: An Asian-associated ancestry cluster reportedly showed fewer N-insertions than the approximately 620-donor mean in a later analysis. Reportedly, HLA-A and HLA-B alleles of most subjects were accurately predicted from TCR beta.

Researchers ran the PCR with 60 Vbeta and 13 Jbeta primers. Sequencing used immunoSEQ multiplex PCR; TCRdb keeps in-frame clones, though not all of them. The sample consists of 200,000 or so clones, over 70% of them appearing once. The material sequenced was PBMCs. This clonotype was obtained from a man over 45 in good health and CMV-seronegative. The V gene is TRBV7-2, the J gene TRBJ2-3; 8 bases align to TRBD1. CDR3 sequence reads: CASSFRQGFPDTQYF. In nucleotides, the CDR3 is TGTGCCAGCAGCTTTAGACAGGGGTTTCCAGATACGCAGTATTTT. Combining the CDR3 with reference TRBV7-2 and TRBJ2-3 gives the whole variable domain GAGVSQSPSNKVTEKGKDVELRCDPISGHTALYWYRQSLGQGLEFLIYFQGNSAPDKSGLPSDRFSAERTGGSVSTLTIQRTQQEDSAVYLCASSFRQGFPDTQYFGPGTRLTVL.